Listed below are T cell receptor beta chains from one sample, sequenced in a study of shared clonotypes between healthy human individuals. TCRdb's copy holds only in-frame clones and misses some; the assay was immunoSEQ multiplex PCR. The repertoire holds 2 million to 2.5 million clones, with 85% to 95% as singletons. Sequenced: naive CD4+ T cells from PBMCs. Every receptor here comes from a man between 18 and 35 years old in good health. Some clones in this sample may be carry-over from other donors' samples. CDR3s include the opening cysteine and the closing phenylalanine or tryptophan. A D gene is named only where the DNA matches it firmly. Expanded clones get a size class; other rows say once, few or many, or leave the size out.

V gene	D gene	J gene	clone size	CDR3 length	CDR3 protein	CDR3 DNA
TRBV28	TRBD1	TRBJ1-2	NA	14	CASSLSRTGFGYTF	TGTGCCAGCAGTTTATCGAGGACAGGGTTTGGCTACACCTTC
TRBV18	TRBD1	TRBJ2-4	NA	18	CASSPQWGQGVAKNIQYF	TGTGCCAGCTCACCCCAATGGGGACAGGGAGTAGCCAAAAACATTCAGTACTTC
TRBV7-3	TRBD2	TRBJ2-5	NA	15	CASSEWGGTGETQYF	TGTGCCAGCAGCGAATGGGGAGGGACCGGGGAGACCCAGTACTTC
TRBV27	NA	TRBJ2-5	NA	14	CASSSTTLRETQYF	TGTGCCAGCAGTTCGACTACCCTCCGAGAGACCCAGTACTTC
TRBV6-1	TRBD1	TRBJ1-5	NA	15	CAATRQGISNQPQHF	TGTGCCGCAACCAGACAGGGGATTAGCAATCAGCCCCAGCATTTT
TRBV5-1	NA	TRBJ2-3	NA	14	CASSLGADGDTQYF	TGCGCCAGCAGCTTGGGGGCTGACGGAGATACGCAGTATTTT
TRBV7-7	NA	TRBJ1-3	NA	17	CASSPGPVRGGGNTIYF	TGTGCCAGCAGCCCCGGTCCGGTGCGTGGGGGGGGAAACACCATATATTTT
TRBV4-1	NA	TRBJ2-3	NA	14	CASSRGVQADTQYF	TGCGCCAGCAGCCGAGGGGTCCAGGCAGATACGCAGTATTTT
TRBV28	NA	TRBJ2-1	NA	13	CASITDSHNEQFF	TGTGCCAGCATCACCGACAGCCACAATGAGCAGTTCTTC
TRBV2	NA	TRBJ2-5	NA	13	CASSRDTQETQYF	TGTGCCAGCAGCAGGGACACCCAAGAGACCCAGTACTTC
TRBV2	NA	TRBJ1-1	few	16	CASSEKTAAFGTEAFF	TGTGCCAGCAGTGAAAAGACCGCTGCCTTCGGCACTGAAGCTTTCTTT
TRBV30	NA	TRBJ2-1	once	12	CALSQGMSEQFF	TGTGCCTTAAGTCAGGGTATGAGTGAGCAGTTCTTC
TRBV5-1	TRBD1	TRBJ2-5	once	14	CASSLGTGEETQYF	TGCGCCAGCAGCCTGGGGACAGGGGAAGAGACCCAGTACTTC
TRBV9	TRBD2	TRBJ2-7	NA	14	CASSVSGSLNEQYF	TGTGCCAGCAGCGTTAGCGGGAGCTTAAACGAGCAGTACTTC
TRBV5-6	TRBD1	TRBJ1-2	NA	14	CASSHRGTAYGYTF	TGTGCCAGCAGCCACCGAGGGACAGCCTATGGCTACACCTTC